The present TCR beta chain was sequenced within a study of blood T cell repertoires in COVID-19. Profiled with immunoSEQ multiplex PCR; TCRdb holds only in-frame clones, not every one. In the table there are about 220,000 clones, over 60% of which are singletons. With V trimmed by 4 bases and J by 7 bases, 7 bases remained unmatched. The germline CDR1 and CDR2 sequences are SGHTA and FQGNSA. This CDR3 is 14 amino acids long. This clonotype was sampled from a woman in her 70s with acute or convalescent COVID-19. The sequenced sample was peripheral blood. This chain joins TRBV7-2 and TRBJ2-3; 8 bases fit TRBD2. CDR3 protein: CASSSLAVINTQYF. The CDR3 DNA is TGTGCCAGCAGCTCACTAGCGGTGATTAATACGCAGTATTTT.